This TCR beta chain originates from a study of patients and donors after allogeneic stem cell transplantation. This clonotype showed up just a few times. TCRdb reprocessed the RT-PCR reads via MiXCR and lists one record per CDR3 protein. The sample lists about a million distinct CDR3 sequences; roughly 17% were seen once. Trimming pared 7 bases from V and 6 bases from J, leaving 3 bases between. CDR3 length: 8 residues. Per the germline V gene, CDR1 is DFQATT and CDR2 is SNEGSKA (reference sequence). The sequencing sample was made of blood, either unsorted or a sorted T cell fraction (not recorded which). The receptor comes from a human donor who was either an allogeneic HSCT recipient or a stem cell or donor lymphocyte infusion donor (not recorded which). It is not recorded whose cells these are; they may come from a transplant donor. This chain uses TRBV20-1 with TRBJ1-2; D unresolved. The CDR3 loop is CSDNGYTF. The CDR3 DNA reads TGCAGTGATAATGGCTACACCTTC.